The present entry profiles one T cell receptor (beta chain) with its context. What it binds is not known. PCR employed 60 Vbeta and 13 Jbeta primers. Repertoires were generated with immunoSEQ multiplex PCR, while TCRdb's copy carries only in-frame clones and drops some. The sample records some 120,000 clones, more than 70% being singletons. This CDR3 contains 13 residues. The V and J ends lost 5 bases and 5 bases, in that order; junction bases with no gene match: 5. In germline, CDR1 is SGHTA, CDR2 FQGTGA. This specimen comes from a study of cytomegalovirus exposure and HLA in healthy donors. Findings of the study overall: It is likely that the observed cluster of highly shared sequence variants was a sequencing artifact. Trimming of TCR beta V- and J-genes showed a link, identified in a later analysis, to a missense DCLRE1C variant.

The V call is TRBV7-3, the J call TRBJ2-7, with 8 bases that match TRBD1. The sequence derives from a woman between 50 and 59 years old in good health and CMV-seropositive. Sequences were obtained from PBMCs. The CDR3 reads CASSTGGRNEQYF. The CDR3 nucleotides are TGTGCCAGCAGCACAGGGGGGAGAAACGAGCAGTACTTC.